These T cell receptor beta chains were read from a single sample in a study of T cells after yellow fever vaccination. TCRdb re-called the 5' RACE reads through MiXCR, storing one row per CDR3 protein. This table holds about 52,000 distinct CDR3 sequences, around 6.7% found once. Sequences were derived from CD8+ T cells not binding an NS4B(214-222) dextramer, sorted from PBMCs, sampled roughly seven weeks after the first yellow fever vaccination. The origin of the receptors is a man aged 18 to 29 who received the YFV17D yellow fever vaccine. The CDR3 runs from the conserved cysteine through the conserved F or W. D genes are given only for firm matches. Clone size is not always given. Where it is, it says once, few, many or a class for expanded clones.

cdr3_nt: TGCGCCAGCAGCTTGGTTGCCGAAGTAAGGGGAGACGAAGCTTTCTTT
cdr3_aa: CASSLVAEVRGDEAFF
clone_size: few
v_call: TRBV5-1
d_call: -
j_call: TRBJ1-1

cdr3_nt: TGCAGTGCTGCCGACAGCCCCCTCCAGCATTTT
cdr3_aa: CSAADSPLQHF
clone_size: many
v_call: TRBV20-1
d_call: -
j_call: TRBJ1-5

cdr3_nt: TGTGCCAGCAGTCCTACCGGGACAGGGTGGACACCCCTCCACTTT
cdr3_aa: CASSPTGTGWTPLHF
clone_size: many
v_call: TRBV6-5
d_call: TRBD1
j_call: TRBJ1-6

cdr3_nt: TGCGCCAGCAGCTTGGGACAGGGTGAGGAGTGGAACTATGGCTACACCTTC
cdr3_aa: CASSLGQGEEWNYGYTF
clone_size: many
v_call: TRBV5-1
d_call: TRBD1
j_call: TRBJ1-2

cdr3_nt: TGCAGTGCTAGAATCGGCGGGGAAGACAAAAACATTCAGTACTTC
cdr3_aa: CSARIGGEDKNIQYF
clone_size: few
v_call: TRBV20-1
d_call: -
j_call: TRBJ2-4

cdr3_nt: TGTGCCAGCAGTATAAATATGCCCTTTGAAGCTTTCTTT
cdr3_aa: CASSINMPFEAFF
clone_size: many
v_call: TRBV6-2/TRBV6-3
d_call: -
j_call: TRBJ1-1

cdr3_nt: TGCAGTGCTAGAGATCGTCAAGACAACCAAGAGACCCAGTACTTC
cdr3_aa: CSARDRQDNQETQYF
clone_size: -
v_call: TRBV20-1
d_call: -
j_call: TRBJ2-5

cdr3_nt: TGTGCTAGTGGTTTTCAAGAGACCCAGTACTTC
cdr3_aa: CASGFQETQYF
clone_size: -
v_call: TRBV12-5
d_call: -
j_call: TRBJ2-5

cdr3_nt: TGTGCCAGCAGTCCCAGTAGCGGCGGCACAGATACGCAGTATTTT
cdr3_aa: CASSPSSGGTDTQYF
clone_size: many
v_call: TRBV7-8
d_call: -
j_call: TRBJ2-3

cdr3_nt: TGTGCCAGCAGTGAGATACTAGCGGGGATGGATGAGCAGTTCTTC
cdr3_aa: CASSEILAGMDEQFF
clone_size: few
v_call: TRBV12-3/TRBV12-4
d_call: TRBD2
j_call: TRBJ2-1

cdr3_nt: TGTGCCAGCAGCGTAGGGCCTAGCACCACCGGGGAGCTGTTTTTT
cdr3_aa: CASSVGPSTTGELFF
clone_size: many
v_call: TRBV9
d_call: -
j_call: TRBJ2-2

cdr3_nt: TGCGCCAGCAGCCAAGAAACGGTCCGCTACGAGCAGTACTTC
cdr3_aa: CASSQETVRYEQYF
clone_size: many
v_call: TRBV4-1
d_call: -
j_call: TRBJ2-7

cdr3_nt: TGTGCCAGCAGTGAATGGGGCACCGGGGAGCTGTTTTTT
cdr3_aa: CASSEWGTGELFF
clone_size: few
v_call: TRBV25-1
d_call: -
j_call: TRBJ2-2

cdr3_nt: TGTGCCAGCAGTTTTGGAGGACGGACTGAAGCTTTCTTT
cdr3_aa: CASSFGGRTEAFF
clone_size: -
v_call: TRBV12-3/TRBV12-4
d_call: -
j_call: TRBJ1-1

cdr3_nt: TGTGCCAGCACCATATATAGCAATCAGCCCCAGCATTTT
cdr3_aa: CASTIYSNQPQHF
clone_size: -
v_call: TRBV7-2
d_call: -
j_call: TRBJ1-5

cdr3_nt: TGCAGTGCTAGGGACAACTACGAGCAGTACTTC
cdr3_aa: CSARDNYEQYF
clone_size: many
v_call: TRBV20-1
d_call: -
j_call: TRBJ2-7

cdr3_nt: TGCAGTGCTAGTCCGTTAACAGAAGCTTTCTTT
cdr3_aa: CSASPLTEAFF
clone_size: few
v_call: TRBV20-1
d_call: -
j_call: TRBJ1-1

cdr3_nt: TGCGCCAGCAGCCAAGATACGGGACTTCTCACAGATACGCAGTATTTT
cdr3_aa: CASSQDTGLLTDTQYF
clone_size: -
v_call: TRBV4-1
d_call: -
j_call: TRBJ2-3

cdr3_nt: TGTGCCAGCAGTTACTCGATTCGCAGTTTGAATGAAAAACTGTTTTTT
cdr3_aa: CASSYSIRSLNEKLFF
clone_size: many
v_call: TRBV6-5
d_call: -
j_call: TRBJ1-4

cdr3_nt: TGTGCCAGCAGTTACGACAGGGCGAACACCGGGGAGCTGTTTTTT
cdr3_aa: CASSYDRANTGELFF
clone_size: many
v_call: TRBV6-5
d_call: TRBD1
j_call: TRBJ2-2

cdr3_nt: TGTGCCAGCAGCCAAAGGGAAGGGGGAACCTACGAGCAGTACTTC
cdr3_aa: CASSQREGGTYEQYF
clone_size: -
v_call: TRBV9
d_call: -
j_call: TRBJ2-7

cdr3_nt: TGTGCCAGCAGTTACTCGGGAGCTAGCGAGCAGTACTTC
cdr3_aa: CASSYSGASEQYF
clone_size: many
v_call: TRBV6-2/TRBV6-3
d_call: -
j_call: TRBJ2-7

cdr3_nt: TGTGCCAGCAGCCTAGGGGGCAGGGGGTCCTACAATGAGCAGTTCTTC
cdr3_aa: CASSLGGRGSYNEQFF
clone_size: -
v_call: TRBV12-3/TRBV12-4
d_call: TRBD1
j_call: TRBJ2-1

cdr3_nt: TGCGCCAGCAGCCAAGATTCCGTACGGGAACTGAACACTGAAGCTTTCTTT
cdr3_aa: CASSQDSVRELNTEAFF
clone_size: few
v_call: TRBV4-3
d_call: -
j_call: TRBJ1-1

cdr3_nt: TGTGCCACCTCGGCAGGAGTGGGGTTTGAGGATCAGCCCCAGCATTTT
cdr3_aa: CATSAGVGFEDQPQHF
clone_size: few
v_call: TRBV10-3
d_call: -
j_call: TRBJ1-5

cdr3_nt: TGTGCCAGCAGTCTCCGGGAACGCAAAAACATTCAGTACTTC
cdr3_aa: CASSLRERKNIQYF
clone_size: many
v_call: TRBV6-2/TRBV6-3
d_call: -
j_call: TRBJ2-4

cdr3_nt: TGCGCCAGCAGCCAATTAAGAGCAGGTTCCATCGTCAATGAGCAGTTCTTC
cdr3_aa: CASSQLRAGSIVNEQFF
clone_size: few
v_call: TRBV4-3
d_call: -
j_call: TRBJ2-1

cdr3_nt: TGTGCCAGCAGCTTAAAAAGCGGGCCTCCCTACGAGCAGTACTTC
cdr3_aa: CASSLKSGPPYEQYF
clone_size: many
v_call: TRBV7-6
d_call: -
j_call: TRBJ2-7

cdr3_nt: TGCAGCGTTCGCTCCTACAATGAGCAGTTCTTC
cdr3_aa: CSVRSYNEQFF
clone_size: many
v_call: TRBV29-1
d_call: -
j_call: TRBJ2-1

cdr3_nt: TGTGCCAGCAGCTTAGTGGCAGGGGGGTTGAACACTGAAGCTTTCTTT
cdr3_aa: CASSLVAGGLNTEAFF
clone_size: many
v_call: TRBV7-6
d_call: TRBD1
j_call: TRBJ1-1

cdr3_nt: TGTGCCAGCAGCCTGGGAAATGAGCAGTTCTTC
cdr3_aa: CASSLGNEQFF
clone_size: many
v_call: TRBV12-3/TRBV12-4
d_call: -
j_call: TRBJ2-1

cdr3_nt: TGTGCCAGCAGCCCCCAATACAGGGGTTGGGCTTTCTTT
cdr3_aa: CASSPQYRGWAFF
clone_size: few
v_call: TRBV13
d_call: TRBD1
j_call: TRBJ1-1

cdr3_nt: TGTGCCAGGAGGGGGGGTCTCAATCAGCCCCAGCATTTT
cdr3_aa: CARRGGLNQPQHF
clone_size: few
v_call: TRBV6-1
d_call: -
j_call: TRBJ1-5

cdr3_nt: TGTGCCAGCAGCTTAGCCGGGACAGGGGGTTTTCGCACTGAAGCTTTCTTT
cdr3_aa: CASSLAGTGGFRTEAFF
clone_size: many
v_call: TRBV7-9
d_call: TRBD1
j_call: TRBJ1-1

cdr3_nt: TGTGCCAGCAGTTTGCGGCGGGGAGGGACCTACAATGAGCAGTTCTTC
cdr3_aa: CASSLRRGGTYNEQFF
clone_size: many
v_call: TRBV12-3/TRBV12-4
d_call: TRBD2
j_call: TRBJ2-1

cdr3_nt: TGCGCCAGCAGCTTGAACGTGGGTGGGGGGATAAGCTCCTACAATGAGCAGTTCTTC
cdr3_aa: CASSLNVGGGISSYNEQFF
clone_size: -
v_call: TRBV5-1
d_call: -
j_call: TRBJ2-1

cdr3_nt: TGTGCCAGCAGTTTAGGGGGTTTCAATCAGCCCCAGCATTTT
cdr3_aa: CASSLGGFNQPQHF
clone_size: few
v_call: TRBV27
d_call: -
j_call: TRBJ1-5

cdr3_nt: TGTGCCAGCAGCCAAGAAGCCCTAGCGGGGAACACCGGGGAGCTGTTTTTT
cdr3_aa: CASSQEALAGNTGELFF
clone_size: -
v_call: TRBV14
d_call: TRBD2
j_call: TRBJ2-2

cdr3_nt: TGTGCCACCAGCAGAGCCGGCGTTAACAATGAGCAGTTCTTC
cdr3_aa: CATSRAGVNNEQFF
clone_size: many
v_call: TRBV15
d_call: -
j_call: TRBJ2-1

cdr3_nt: TGCTGTGCTAGAGATAGGGCCGGGGGGGCCTGGAATGAGCAGTTCTTC
cdr3_aa: CCARDRAGGAWNEQFF
clone_size: few
v_call: TRBV20-1
d_call: TRBD2
j_call: TRBJ2-1

cdr3_nt: TGTGCCAGCAGCTTATATGGACTAGCGGACGAGAAAGAGACCCAGTACTTC
cdr3_aa: CASSLYGLADEKETQYF
clone_size: few
v_call: TRBV7-9
d_call: TRBD2
j_call: TRBJ2-5

cdr3_nt: TGTGCCAGCAGTTACCGGGACACTGAAGCTTTCTTT
cdr3_aa: CASSYRDTEAFF
clone_size: -
v_call: TRBV6-5
d_call: -
j_call: TRBJ1-1

cdr3_nt: TGCGCCAGCAGCCAAGACCCGGGACTAGCGGGCACAGATACGCAGTATTTT
cdr3_aa: CASSQDPGLAGTDTQYF
clone_size: many
v_call: TRBV4-1
d_call: TRBD2
j_call: TRBJ2-3

cdr3_nt: TGCGCCAGCAGCATCGAAGCAGGCAACTATGGCTACACCTTC
cdr3_aa: CASSIEAGNYGYTF
clone_size: -
v_call: TRBV5-1
d_call: -
j_call: TRBJ1-2

cdr3_nt: TGTGCCAGCAGTGGACCGGGACTAGCGGGGTACAATGAGCAGTTCTTC
cdr3_aa: CASSGPGLAGYNEQFF
clone_size: many
v_call: TRBV27
d_call: TRBD2
j_call: TRBJ2-1

cdr3_nt: TGCGCCAGCAGCCAATATCCGGGACCCCCGGTGTTTTTT
cdr3_aa: CASSQYPGPPVFF
clone_size: many
v_call: TRBV4-1
d_call: -
j_call: TRBJ1-4

cdr3_nt: TGTGCCAGCAGTGACTCGACTAGCGCCGGGGAGCTGTTTTTT
cdr3_aa: CASSDSTSAGELFF
clone_size: many
v_call: TRBV6-4
d_call: TRBD2
j_call: TRBJ2-2

cdr3_nt: TGCAGTGCCGGAATAGGCAACATTAACACCGGGGAGCTGTTTTTT
cdr3_aa: CSAGIGNINTGELFF
clone_size: many
v_call: TRBV20-1
d_call: -
j_call: TRBJ2-2

cdr3_nt: TGTGCCAGCAGTTTCGCAGGGGGCCGCTATGGCTACACCTTC
cdr3_aa: CASSFAGGRYGYTF
clone_size: many
v_call: TRBV27
d_call: TRBD1
j_call: TRBJ1-2

cdr3_nt: TGCAGCACTTGGACTAGCGGGGCTGACAATGAGCAGTTCTTC
cdr3_aa: CSTWTSGADNEQFF
clone_size: many
v_call: TRBV29-1
d_call: TRBD2
j_call: TRBJ2-1

cdr3_nt: TGTGCCAGCAGCCAAGAGGGGGACCCCTCCACCGGGGAGCTGTTTTTT
cdr3_aa: CASSQEGDPSTGELFF
clone_size: medium-sized
v_call: TRBV4-2
d_call: -
j_call: TRBJ2-2

cdr3_nt: TGTGCCAGCAGGCCCCGGGGGGCGATTAATGAGCAGTTCTTC
cdr3_aa: CASRPRGAINEQFF
clone_size: many
v_call: TRBV12-3/TRBV12-4
d_call: -
j_call: TRBJ2-1